These 23 T cell receptor beta chains share one sample of origin, sequenced in a study of blood T cell repertoires in COVID-19. Data came from immunoSEQ multiplex PCR; TCRdb stores just in-frame clones and leaves some out. The repertoire holds over 150,000 clones, approximately 86% seen once, with less than 1.5% in the top ten. The sample taken for sequencing was peripheral blood. Every receptor here comes from a man aged 25 to 45 with acute or convalescent COVID-19.

The chain has TRBV19 and TRBJ1-1, with D possibly matching TRBD1 (5 bases). Deletions cut 3 bases from V and 8 bases from J, with 22 bases between. The germline gives CDR1 LNHDA, CDR2 SQIVND (reference sequence). The CDR3 runs 16 residues. CDR3 amino acids: CASSIFGRGTGIEAFF. The CDR3 DNA follows: TGTGCCAGTAGTATTTTCGGGCGAGGGACTGGGATAGAAGCTTTCTTT.

J is TRBJ1-6 and V is TRBV2, with 8 bases fitting TRBD1. Germline lookup yields CDR1 SNHLY and CDR2 FYNNEI. V lost 4 bases and J lost 3; bases outside the gene matches: 2. The CDR3 covers 15 residues. CDR3 amino acids: CASSGQGSYNSPLHF. In DNA, the CDR3 is TGTGCCAGCAGTGGACAGGGGAGCTATAATTCACCCCTCCACTTT.

The chain uses TRBV2 and TRBJ1-2; 7 bases align to TRBD1. This CDR3 is 14 amino acids long. The germline CDR1 and CDR2 sequences are SNHLY and FYNNEI. V shed 8 bases and J 1 base; nucleotides not matched to a gene: 7. CDR3 region: CASSRQGLNYGYTF. The CDR3 DNA follows: TGTGCCAGCTCCAGACAGGGCCTTAACTATGGCTACACCTTC.

V and J are TRBV9 and TRBJ1-1, with D possibly TRBD1 on 5 matching bases. Trimming stripped 3 bases from V and 7 bases from J, with 16 bases between. The CDR3 has 14 residues. Germline V gene sequence: CDR1 SGDLS, CDR2 YYNGEE. The CDR3 nucleotides are TGTGCCAGCAGCGGGATTGGAGGGGCCGGTGAAGCTTTCTTT. Amino acids: CASSGIGGAGEAFF.

This chain links TRBV19 with TRBJ1-5, with a weak D call TRBD1 (5 bases). The CDR3 contains 15 residues. V was shortened by 6 bases and J by 6 bases, with 18 bases between the two germline ends. Germline CDR1 is LNHDA and CDR2 is SQIVND (reference sequence). In DNA form, the CDR3 reads TGTGCCAGTAGACCAACAGGCCATGGCGGTCAGCCCCAGCATTTT. As protein: CASRPTGHGGQPQHF.

The chain joins TRBV29-1 to TRBJ2-3, with unresolved D. Germline V lookup: CDR1 SQVTM, CDR2 ANQGSEA. V lost 4 bases to trimming and J lost 5 bases, with 10 bases between them. The CDR3 extends over 12 amino acids. The chain's CDR3 is CSVASVRDTQYF. The CDR3 DNA is TGCAGCGTTGCCTCGGTGAGAGATACGCAGTATTTT.

The V call is TRBV10-1, the J call TRBJ2-3, with TRBD2 matching over 13 bases. J gave up 2 bases and V 6 bases, and 8 bases lay outside the gene matches. The CDR3 runs 17 residues. Germline loops: CDR1 WNHNN, CDR2 SYGVQD (reference sequence). The chain's CDR3 is CASRTTSGGSTTDTQYF. The CDR3 DNA sequence: TGCGCCAGCAGAACGACTAGCGGGGGGTCAACCACAGATACGCAGTATTTT.

V and J are TRBV2 and TRBJ1-6, with D unresolved. The V gene's germline CDR1 is SNHLY and CDR2 FYNNEI. The V end lost 5 bases, the J end lost 8 bases, and 10 bases lay between the germline ends. The CDR3 runs 13 residues. As DNA, the CDR3 is TGTGCCAGCAGTCTAAACGGAGATTCACCCCTCCACTTT. Protein product: CASSLNGDSPLHF.

J is TRBJ1-2 and V is TRBV5-1; 8 bases agree with TRBD1. The CDR3 consists of 16 residues. The germline gives CDR1 SGHRS, CDR2 YFSETQ. V shed 4 bases, J shed 8 bases, and the junction held 16 bases outside the gene matches. CDR3 in DNA: TGCGCCAGCAGCCCGGATCCGGGACAGGTTTTGGGGGGCTACACCTTC. The encoded protein is CASSPDPGQVLGGYTF.

The chain employs TRBV19 and TRBJ2-5; 10 bases map to TRBD1. V was pared by 4 bases and J by 4 bases, with 3 bases of the junction left unmatched. Germline CDR1 is LNHDA and CDR2 is SQIVND (reference sequence). The CDR3 consists of 14 residues. CDR3 DNA: TGTGCCAGTAGTAGAGACAGGGGGCTAGAGACCCAGTACTTC. Its protein product is CASSRDRGLETQYF.

J is TRBJ1-1 and V is TRBV15; D may be TRBD1 (5 bases). V was trimmed by 0 bases and J by 5 bases, leaving 16 bases between them. This CDR3 has 16 amino acids. From germline, CDR1 is LNHNV and CDR2 YYDKDF (reference sequence). The CDR3: CATSRDMGYGGTEAFF. The CDR3 DNA is TGTGCCACCAGCAGAGATATGGGGTACGGGGGGACTGAAGCTTTCTTT.

As DNA, the CDR3 is TGTGCCAGCAGCCCGACTAGCGGGAGGGCCCCCGGGGAGCTGTTTTTT. Its protein product is CASSPTSGRAPGELFF. The chain combines TRBV7-8 with TRBJ2-2; 14 bases are a match to TRBD2. Germline V gene data show CDR1 as SGHVS and CDR2 as FQNEAQ. Losses at the gene ends were 5 bases for V and 6 bases for J; bases not matched to a gene: 5. The CDR3 extends over 16 amino acids.

V gene TRBV9 combines with J gene TRBJ1-2; TRBD1 is a possible D gene (6 bases). Trimming took 4 bases from V and 8 from J, leaving 18 bases between them. The CDR3 totals 14 residues. Germline CDR1 is SGDLS and CDR2 is YYNGEE. As DNA, the CDR3 is TGTGCCAGCAGCCGACAACCGGGGGGGGCCGGCTACACCTTC. Encoded protein: CASSRQPGGAGYTF.

This chain connects TRBV2 to TRBJ1-1; possibly TRBD1 for D (5 bases). The CDR3 runs 13 residues. Germline loops: CDR1 SNHLY, CDR2 FYNNEI. V dropped 3 bases and J dropped 11 bases, with 16 bases sitting between them. CDR3 bases: TGTGCCAGCAGTGATTGGGAAGGGGCGGGGGCTTTCTTT. It codes for CASSDWEGAGAFF.

A single count supports this clone. The genes are TRBV12-3 or TRBV12-4 and TRBJ2-7; 10 bases match TRBD1. This CDR3 region has 13 residues. J was trimmed by 4 bases and V by 8 bases; bases with no gene match: 5. The CDR3 reads CASRDRGTYEQYF. The CDR3 DNA follows: TGTGCCAGCCGGGACAGGGGTACGTACGAGCAGTACTTC.

V and J are TRBV6-5 and TRBJ2-1; D may be TRBD1 (6 bases). V shed 6 bases and J shed 7 bases, with 10 bases lying between them. The germline gives CDR1 MNHEY, CDR2 SVGAGI. The CDR3 loop spans 12 amino acids. The CDR3 protein is CASSDRRNEQFF. The CDR3 bases are TGTGCCAGCAGCGACAGGAGGAATGAGCAGTTCTTC.

V and J are TRBV30 and TRBJ1-1; 7 bases line up with TRBD1. V gave up 2 bases and J gave up 1 base; unmatched junction bases: 4. CDR1 is GTSNPN, CDR2 SVGIG, per germline (reference sequence). This CDR3 has 14 amino acids. The CDR3 DNA reads TGTGCCTGGAGTCTGCCAGGGGGGAACACTGAAGCTTTCTTT. Protein sequence: CAWSLPGGNTEAFF.

The rearrangement uses TRBV7-3 and TRBJ1-6; D uncertain. In germline, CDR1 is SGHTA, CDR2 FQGTGA. The CDR3 spans 16 residues. The V gene lost 5 bases and the J gene lost 7 bases, with 18 bases spanning the gap. For the CDR3, the DNA is TGTGCCAGCAGCCTACACCCGGCAGGAGGGAATTCACCCCTCCACTTT. Its translation is CASSLHPAGGNSPLHF. Complete variable domain (other parts from reference TRBV7-3 and TRBJ1-6): GAGVSQTPSNKVTEKGKYVELRCDPISGHTALYWYRQSLGQGPEFLIYFQGTGAADDSGLPNDRFFAVRPEGSVSTLKIQRTERGDSAVYLCASSLHPAGGNSPLHFGNGTRLTVT.

This chain joins TRBV18 and TRBJ1-1; TRBD1 is a possible D gene (5 bases). Per the germline V gene, CDR1 is KGHSH and CDR2 is LQKENI. Trimming left V 4 bases short and J 1 base short, with 7 bases between. There are 13 residues in the CDR3. Here the CDR3 DNA reads TGTGCCAGCTCACTGCAGGGGAACACTGAAGCTTTCTTT. This codes for CASSLQGNTEAFF.

The rearrangement uses TRBV11-1 and TRBJ1-1, with TRBD1 matching over 7 bases. The CDR3 runs 15 residues. Unmatched junction bases numbered 7, after V lost 5 bases and J lost 1 base. Per germline, CDR1 SGHAT and CDR2 FQDESV (reference sequence). The CDR3 region has the DNA TGTGCCAGCAGCCGACAGGGTCTCGCGAACACTGAAGCTTTCTTT. This gives the protein CASSRQGLANTEAFF.

The chain combines TRBV4-2 with TRBJ2-7, with 9 bases that match TRBD2. This CDR3 spans 18 amino acids. V was pared by 1 base and J by 0 bases, with 10 bases of the junction left unmatched. Germline CDR1 reads LGHNA; CDR2 reads YNFKEQ. CDR3 in amino acids: CASSQGGFSGRISYEQYF. DNA of the CDR3: TGTGCCAGCAGCCAAGGGGGATTTAGCGGGAGAATCTCCTACGAGCAGTACTTC.

The chain links TRBV28 to TRBJ1-5; no clear D. This CDR3 comprises 15 residues. Per the germline V gene, CDR1 is MDHEN and CDR2 is SYDVKM. Trimming cost V 2 bases and J 4 bases, with 12 bases left between them. CDR3 bases: TGTGCCAGCAGTTTACCGGGGTCGCGGAATCAGCCCCAGCATTTT. Translated, it gives CASSLPGSRNQPQHF. The entire variable domain, with the rest obtained from reference TRBV28 and TRBJ1-5, is as follows: DVKVTQSSRYLVKRTGEKVFLECVQDMDHENMFWYRQDPGLGLRLIYFSYDVKMKEKGDIPEGYSVSREKKERFSLILESASTNQTSMYLCASSLPGSRNQPQHFGDGTRLSIL.

This clone was observed a single time. The V gene is TRBV7-9, the J gene TRBJ1-2; D not certain. In germline, CDR1 is SEHNR, CDR2 FQNEAQ (reference sequence). The CDR3 contains 12 residues. V was clipped by 2 bases and J by 8 bases, with 9 bases between them. CDR3 DNA sequence: TGTGCCAGCAGCTTATGGGCGCGAGGCTACACCTTC. It yields the protein CASSLWARGYTF.